This note documents a single T cell receptor (beta chain) sequence. What this receptor recognizes is not known. No per-base quality is available; no much larger clone lies one base away. This specimen belongs to a study of shared clonotypes between healthy human individuals (dated by TCRdb to the early 2020s). Broadly, across the study: The cohort included three men and a couple of women between 18 and 49 years of age. For each donor, three plates each were used for CD4 naive and CD4 memory, two plates were used for CD8 naive, and one plate was used for CD8 memory. Different laboratories and diverse techniques were used to prepare libraries and sequence TCR repertoires, to increase sequencing depth and limit assay-specific biases. Leukapheresis yielded between about 0.85 and 9 billion PBMCs per donor. Blood TCR repertoires of a handful of healthy adults were deeply sequenced to estimate repertoire size and the extent of clonotype sharing between individuals.

Beyond this particular receptor, the publication reports: Based on pairwise subsampling, the degree of clonotype sharing among donors was expected to be affected by sequencing depth. Even with the large sequencing depth, rarefaction of the sorted-subset datasets indicated that sequencing was incomplete. Sampling was limited to blood, and TCR repertoires in tissue likely differ from TCR repertoires in blood. Clonotypes shared by all four sorted-subset donors showed higher generation probabilities than non-shared clonotypes. Because the study included a small number of donors, the genetic and exposure-history diversity represented was limited. Sharing across several donors was observed for around 5% of naive CD4, 3% to 3.5% of naive CD8, 2% to 2.5% of memory CD4, and over 0.3% of memory CD8 clonotypes. Estimated clonotype richness was generally larger for naive than for memory subsets.

TCR CDR3 regions were amplified from genomic DNA by multiplex PCR using the deep immunoSEQ assay. Extracted genomic DNA from each cell subset was distributed evenly across all wells of several immunoSEQ 96-well plates, and each plate was treated as a replicate. For sorted subsets, each replicate PCR was loaded with 200 ng genomic DNA, equivalent to some 31,000 T cell genomes. Purified libraries were quantified with a Qubit 3.0 fluorometer, sized on a Bioanalyzer 2100, and re-quantified with the KAPA Library Quantification kit. Every immunoSEQ 96-well plate was sequenced on a dedicated single-read 150-cycle Illumina NextSeq 550 flow cell. The authors' pipeline ran thus. Because the immunoSEQ output included only junctional sequences and no quality scores, the filtering could not be the same as the filtering used for full-length reads. To assign V/J genes and CDR3, sequences were annotated using PyIR, a Python wrapper for IgBLAST v1.9, with IMGT germline references. Reads with weak V/J assignments (E-value above 1e-6), missing CDR3, stop codons, out-of-frame junctions, or ambiguous translated residues were removed. V3J clonotypes were defined as sequences sharing an identical inferred V gene, J gene, and CDR3 amino acid sequence. The percentage overlap between two repertoires was calculated by dividing the number of shared unique clonotypes by the size of the smaller repertoire. Richness of each repertoire was evaluated using RTK rarefaction, the Chao1 estimator, and Recon v2.1 estimates of unobserved clonotypes. Generation probabilities for all TCRbeta clonotypes obtained by the gDNA method from four donors were computed using OLGA. TCRdb obtained this table from immuneACCESS and retained in-frame rearrangements with V and J assigned. These tables miss some clones; where compared with another copy, unresolved V genes account for less than half of the shortfall, and the remainder is unexplained. Clone size and V and J calls were adopted from that table, with D and trimming inferred from the DNA. The sample table contains around 2.1 million clones; only one count was recorded for roughly 91% of them. 1.5% to 2% of the sample is held by the ten biggest clonotypes.

The CDR3 holds 12 amino acids from the cysteine to the phenylalanine. Only the CDR3 DNA stays, 36 bases, in frame from base 1. Unmatched junction bases come to 5, with V trimmed by 7 bases and J by 8 bases. CDR1 and CDR2 (MGHDK, SYGVNS) derive from the germline V gene. CD8 naive samples were CD45RO-negative cells positively selected for CCR7, giving a CD45RA+CCR7+ population that excluded TemRA cells. Healthy HIV-negative adults with no recently reported acute infections or vaccinations were included as donors. Every donor was a Caucasian adult living in Nashville, Tennessee, USA. Blood was obtained by leukapheresis, after which PBMCs were separated by Ficoll-Histopaque density gradient centrifugation and cryopreserved in liquid nitrogen vapor phase. Analytical flow cytometry was used to check the purity and quantity of each magnetically sorted T cell population. Each sorted fraction had its genomic DNA isolated and then quantified by UV absorbance on a Nanodrop 2000c.

The sequence was collected from a man in his late teens or twenties in good health. Some clones in this sample may be carry-over from other donors' samples. The sequenced sample was naive CD8+ T cells from PBMCs. The meaning of the sample's cell subset or site label: CD45RA+CCR7+. The chain uses TRBV25-1 and TRBJ2-4; TRBD2 lines up with 7 middle nucleotides. The CDR3: CASNGRSDIQYF. The sequenced DNA is TGTGCCAGCAACGGGAGGAGCGACATTCAGTACTTC.